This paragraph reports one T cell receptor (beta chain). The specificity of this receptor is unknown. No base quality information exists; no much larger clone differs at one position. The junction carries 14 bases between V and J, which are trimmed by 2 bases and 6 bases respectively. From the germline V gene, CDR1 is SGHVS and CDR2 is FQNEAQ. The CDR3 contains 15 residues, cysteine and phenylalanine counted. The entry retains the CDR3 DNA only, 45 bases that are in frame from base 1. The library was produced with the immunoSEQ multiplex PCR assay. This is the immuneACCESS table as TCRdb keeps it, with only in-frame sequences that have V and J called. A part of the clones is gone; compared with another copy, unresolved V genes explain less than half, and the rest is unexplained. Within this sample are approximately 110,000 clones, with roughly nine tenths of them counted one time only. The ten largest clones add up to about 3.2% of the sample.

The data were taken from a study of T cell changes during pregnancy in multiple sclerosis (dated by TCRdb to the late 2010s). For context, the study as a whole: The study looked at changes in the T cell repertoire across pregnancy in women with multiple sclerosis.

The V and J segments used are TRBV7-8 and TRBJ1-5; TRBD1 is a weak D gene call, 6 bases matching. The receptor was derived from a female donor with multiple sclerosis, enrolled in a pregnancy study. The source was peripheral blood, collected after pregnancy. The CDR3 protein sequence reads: CASSLRDILSQPQHF. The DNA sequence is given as TGTGCCAGCAGCTTAAGGGACATTTTATCTCAGCCCCAGCATTTT.